The 26 T cell receptor beta chains below were found in one sample sequenced in a study of T cells in Graves' hyperthyroidism and ophthalmopathy. The investigators amplified TCR beta CDR3 regions from RNA transcripts. Primed by the HTBI set, a first-round RT-PCR was run on the TCR CDR3. TCRdb re-called the multiplex PCR reads with MiXCR, one entry per CDR3 protein. Of 350,000 to 500,000 distinct CDR3 sequences detected, roughly 13% appear once; the ten largest clones hold about 4.9%. Sequencing used blood. The receptors come from a woman between 18 and 29 years old with Graves' hyperthyroidism.

This clonotype was seen many times. The genes are TRBV12-5 and TRBJ2-3, with D uncertain. Germline lookup yields CDR1 LGHNT and CDR2 FRNRAP. This CDR3 has 11 residues. The V end was cut by 3 bases, the J end by 3 bases, with 1 base between. The CDR3 loop reads CASGFTDTQYF. The DNA for the CDR3 is TGTGCTAGTGGTTTTACAGATACGCAGTATTTT.

This clonotype was counted ten times or more. The V and J genes are TRBV28 and TRBJ1-6; 11 positions match TRBD1. V was pared by 5 bases and J by 8 bases, with 14 bases of the junction left unmatched. The CDR3 runs to 18 residues. Germline V gene lookup returns CDR1 MDHEN and CDR2 SYDVKM. CDR3 coding DNA: TGTGCCAGCAGTCGCCGGGACAGGGGGACGACTTTTGATTCACCCCTCCACTTT. Its protein is CASSRRDRGTTFDSPLHF.

This clonotype appeared many times. The chain couples TRBV2 to TRBJ1-4; D is unclear. This CDR3 is 13 amino acids long. Trimming took 5 bases from V and 8 from J, leaving 12 bases between them. From germline, CDR1 is SNHLY and CDR2 FYNNEI. The CDR3 nucleotides are TGTGCCAGCAGTCCTGGACCAAGGGAAAAACTGTTTTTT. This gives the protein CASSPGPREKLFF.

V gene TRBV29-1 combines with J gene TRBJ2-3; D possibly corresponds to TRBD2 (5 bases). The germline V and J ends were trimmed by 3 bases and 0 bases, with 10 bases remaining between them. The CDR3 spans 14 residues. The germline V gene encodes CDR1 SQVTM and CDR2 ANQGSEA. CDR3 in DNA: TGCAGCGTTGAGTCCAGCGGAAGCACAGATACGCAGTATTTT. Translating gives CSVESSGSTDTQYF.

This clonotype was counted ten times or more. The chain joins TRBV13 to TRBJ1-1, with D hard to call. The CDR3 is made up of 13 amino acids. Trimming left V 1 base short and J 6 bases short, with 9 bases between. Germline V gene sequence: CDR1 PRHDT, CDR2 FYEKMQ (reference sequence). The CDR3 region is CASSLAPAPEAFF. For the CDR3, the DNA is TGTGCCAGCAGCTTAGCCCCAGCGCCTGAAGCTTTCTTT.

In its sample, this clonotype was seen many times. This sequence joins TRBV9 and TRBJ1-1; the D gene is possibly TRBD1 (5 bases). The CDR3 spans 13 residues. V gave up 3 bases and J gave up 7 bases, with 13 bases separating them. In germline, CDR1 is SGDLS, CDR2 YYNGEE. CDR3 bases: TGTGCCAGCAGCGGCGCCAGGGAGGGTGAAGCTTTCTTT. It translates to CASSGAREGEAFF.

This clonotype was seen many times. The CDR3 loop reads CASRLTSGRGTGELFF. The DNA for the CDR3 is TGTGCCAGCAGACTTACTAGCGGGAGAGGAACCGGGGAGCTGTTTTTT. The chain combines TRBV7-9 with TRBJ2-2, with TRBD2 identical over 11 bases. This CDR3 contains 16 residues. V was clipped by 6 bases and J by 5 bases; unmatched bases: 8. From germline, CDR1 is SEHNR and CDR2 FQNEAQ (reference sequence). The full variable domain, in which reference TRBV7-9 and TRBJ2-2 provide the parts outside the CDR3, is DTGVSQNPRHKITKRGQNVTFRCDPISEHNRLYWYRQTLGQGPEFLTYFQNEAQLEKSRLLSDRFSAERPKGSFSTLEIQRTEQGDSAMYLCASRLTSGRGTGELFFGEGSRLTVL.

Only a few counts were recorded for this clonotype. This chain connects TRBV27 to TRBJ2-5, with 7 bases fitting TRBD1. Germline V gene sequence: CDR1 MNHEY, CDR2 SMNVEV (reference sequence). The CDR3 length is 19 residues. The J segment lost 2 bases and the V segment lost 3 bases, leaving 18 bases of the junction unmatched. The CDR3 region is CASSFFRQGGGDPQETQYF. The CDR3 nucleotides read TGTGCCAGCAGTTTCTTCCGACAGGGTGGCGGTGACCCACAAGAGACCCAGTACTTC.

The chain recombines TRBV19 with TRBJ2-1; D gene ambiguous. CDR3 length equals 14 residues. Germline assignment: CDR1 LNHDA and CDR2 SQIVND (reference sequence). Trimming left V 8 bases short and J 4 bases short, with 15 bases between. The CDR3, as DNA: TGTGCCAGTTCATACGCAAAGTTTTACAATGAGCAGTTCTTC. It is translated as CASSYAKFYNEQFF.

At least ten counts were recorded for this clonotype. The V gene is TRBV18, the J gene TRBJ2-1; D unresolved. Germline assignment: CDR1 KGHSH and CDR2 LQKENI. This CDR3 spans 12 amino acids. Trimming took off 0 bases at V and 9 bases at J, with 6 bases between the two ends. The CDR3 DNA reads as TGTGCCAGCTCACCACCGCAGTCTGAGCAGTTCTTC. The encoded protein is CASSPPQSEQFF.

The table lists this clonotype with many counts. The chain uses TRBV13 and TRBJ2-1; TRBD2 aligns across 11 bases. Germline lookup yields CDR1 PRHDT and CDR2 FYEKMQ (reference sequence). This CDR3 has 15 amino acids. The V segment lost 4 bases and the J segment 8 bases; nucleotides outside the gene matches: 7. For the CDR3, the DNA is TGTGCCAGCAGCTCATCGGGACTAGCGGTCGATGAGCAGTTCTTC. It yields the protein CASSSSGLAVDEQFF.

This clonotype showed up many times. The rearrangement links TRBV28 to TRBJ1-1; a possible D gene is TRBD1 (5 bases). V lost 6 bases and J lost 9, with 14 bases in between. Germline V gene lookup returns CDR1 MDHEN and CDR2 SYDVKM. The CDR3 is made up of 12 amino acids. The DNA for the CDR3 is TGTGCCAGCAGATACAGGAAGGGGCAAGCTTTCTTT. Its translation is CASRYRKGQAFF.

This clonotype has ten or more counts. The CDR3 spells CSARKTGGQGEAFF. The DNA of the CDR3 is TGCAGTGCTAGAAAGACAGGGGGGCAGGGTGAAGCTTTCTTT. The V gene is TRBV20-1, the J gene TRBJ1-1; TRBD1 matches 9 bases. Trimming at V came to 2 bases and at J to 7 bases, leaving 8 bases not matched to a gene. In germline, CDR1 is DFQATT, CDR2 SNEGSKA (reference sequence). The CDR3 loop spans 14 amino acids.

This clonotype came up a few times. This could be a read error, since a much larger clone is one nucleotide away. This sequence joins TRBV11-2 and TRBJ2-3; D ambiguous. Trimming shortened V by 2 bases and J by 2 bases, and 11 bases separated the two germline ends. CDR1 and CDR2 (germline): SGHAT, FQNNGV. The CDR3 has 15 residues. The CDR3 DNA is TGTGCCAGCAGCTTAACGGTAGGCCACACAGATACGCAGTATTTT. Protein sequence: CASSLTVGHTDTQYF. The full variable domain, with the rest looked up from reference TRBV11-2 and TRBJ2-3, is EAGVAQSPRYKIIEKRQSVAFWCNPISGHATLYWYQQILGQGPKLLIQFQNNGVVDDSQLPKDRFSAERLKGVDSTLKIQPAKLEDSAVYLCASSLTVGHTDTQYFGPGTRLTVL.

The chain has TRBV20-1 and TRBJ1-6; 7 bases are shared with TRBD1. Germline CDR1 and CDR2: DFQATT and SNEGSKA (reference sequence). The CDR3 is made up of 15 amino acids. V lost 6 bases to trimming and J lost 7 bases; unmatched junction nucleotides: 12. CDR3 sequence: CSAIGETGNNSPLHF. The CDR3 DNA follows: TGCAGTGCGATCGGCGAGACAGGGAACAATTCACCCCTCCACTTT.

The chain recombines TRBV2 with TRBJ1-6; D is ambiguous. CDR1 SNHLY and CDR2 FYNNEI come from the germline V gene. The CDR3 has 13 residues. V dropped 4 bases and J dropped 10 bases, with 11 bases sitting between them. The CDR3, as DNA: TGTGCCAGCAGTGGGGTAGGCGGCTCACCCCTCCACTTT. It yields the protein CASSGVGGSPLHF.

This clonotype was seen a handful of times. The CDR3 nucleotides are TGCAGTGCAGGCGGCTCCACAGATACGCAGTATTTT. This sequence encodes CSAGGSTDTQYF. The chain links TRBV20-1 to TRBJ2-3; D remains unclear. Germline V lookup: CDR1 DFQATT, CDR2 SNEGSKA (reference sequence). V was trimmed by 6 bases and J by 2 bases, leaving 9 bases between them. The CDR3 totals 12 residues.

Details on this clonotype: Being one base from a much bigger clone, this may be a read error. The genes are TRBV7-9 and TRBJ1-1; no reliable D call. Germline lookup yields CDR1 SEHNR and CDR2 FQNEAQ (reference sequence). This CDR3 spans 14 amino acids. The V and J ends lost 2 bases and 0 bases respectively, with 7 bases between them. The CDR3 nucleotides read TGTGCCAGCAGCTTACTTAGGGTGAACACTGAAGCTTTCTTT. It yields the protein CASSLLRVNTEAFF. Full variable domain (rest looked up from reference TRBV7-9 and TRBJ1-1): DTGVSQNPRHKITKRGQNVTFRCDPISEHNRLYWYRQTLGQGPEFLTYFQNEAQLEKSRLLSDRFSAERPKGSFSTLEIQRTEQGDSAMYLCASSLLRVNTEAFFGQGTRLTVV.

This clonotype was seen at least ten times. The V and J genes are TRBV7-8 and TRBJ1-2, with 8 bases fitting TRBD1. Germline-derived CDR1 and CDR2 are SGHVS and FQNEAQ. The CDR3 is 16 amino acids. Trimming at V came to 7 bases and at J to 4 bases, leaving 14 bases not matched to a gene. The chain's CDR3 is CASNDLGQAPFYGYTF. The CDR3, as DNA: TGTGCCAGCAACGATTTGGGACAGGCGCCTTTCTATGGCTACACCTTC.

This clonotype appeared many times. The chain employs TRBV29-1 and TRBJ1-1; D is unresolved. The CDR3 spans 13 residues. Germline-derived CDR1 and CDR2 are SQVTM and ANQGSEA. The V and J ends lost 0 bases and 2 bases respectively, with 7 bases between them. CDR3 region: CSVEEVINTEAFF. The CDR3 nucleotides are TGCAGCGTTGAAGAGGTAATAAACACTGAAGCTTTCTTT.

There are many counts of this clonotype. The rearrangement joins TRBV14 to TRBJ2-7; 7 bases line up with TRBD1. Trimming took 4 bases from V and 3 from J; bases not matched to a gene: 3. Looked up from germline, CDR1 is SGHDN and CDR2 is FVKESK. CDR3 length: 13 amino acids. CDR3: CASSPSGGYEQYF. DNA of the CDR3: TGTGCCAGCAGCCCCTCAGGGGGCTACGAGCAGTACTTC.

This sequence joins TRBV30 and TRBJ1-1, with 10 bases matching TRBD1. CDR1 and CDR2 (germline): GTSNPN, SVGIG (reference sequence). The CDR3 loop spans 13 amino acids. V lost 0 bases, J lost 5 bases, and 0 bases stayed unmatched. This CDR3 is CAWSVGQGTEAFF. The CDR3 bases are TGTGCCTGGAGTGTGGGACAGGGGACTGAAGCTTTCTTT.

This clonotype was detected many times. V gene TRBV4-3 combines with J gene TRBJ2-7, with 7 bases matching TRBD1. This CDR3 contains 16 residues. V lost 3 bases to trimming and J lost 3 bases; unmatched junction nucleotides: 11. Germline CDR1 is LGHNA and CDR2 is YSLEER. CDR3 sequence reads: CASSQGLGDRYYEQYF. CDR3 DNA: TGCGCCAGCAGCCAGGGATTGGGGGACAGATACTACGAGCAGTACTTC.

There are a few counts of this clonotype. This rearrangement joins TRBV27 to TRBJ2-7; 9 nucleotides agree with TRBD2. J lost 10 bases, V lost 0 bases, and 10 bases had no gene match. CDR3 length equals 15 residues. The V gene's germline CDR1 is MNHEY and CDR2 SMNVEV (reference sequence). CDR3 amino acids: CASSLSESSGTHQYF. In DNA, the CDR3 is TGTGCCAGCAGTTTATCGGAGTCTAGCGGGACCCACCAGTACTTC.

The V gene is TRBV19, the J gene TRBJ2-1; no clear D gene. V was shortened by 6 bases and J by 3 bases, with 9 bases between the two germline ends. Germline CDR1 LNHDA, CDR2 SQIVND (reference sequence). CDR3 length: 13 residues. CDR3 sequence reads: CASRPRSYNEQFF. DNA for the CDR3: TGTGCCAGTAGACCTCGCAGCTACAATGAGCAGTTCTTC.

This clonotype was recorded many times. V gene TRBV2 combines with J gene TRBJ2-3; 12 bases line up with TRBD2. V dropped 6 bases and J dropped 0; count of bases not matched to a gene: 7. The CDR3 spans 17 residues. Looked up from germline, CDR1 is SNHLY and CDR2 is FYNNEI. CDR3 sequence (DNA): TGTGCCAGCAGCGCCCCTGGACTAGCGGGGAGCACAGATACGCAGTATTTT. As protein: CASSAPGLAGSTDTQYF.